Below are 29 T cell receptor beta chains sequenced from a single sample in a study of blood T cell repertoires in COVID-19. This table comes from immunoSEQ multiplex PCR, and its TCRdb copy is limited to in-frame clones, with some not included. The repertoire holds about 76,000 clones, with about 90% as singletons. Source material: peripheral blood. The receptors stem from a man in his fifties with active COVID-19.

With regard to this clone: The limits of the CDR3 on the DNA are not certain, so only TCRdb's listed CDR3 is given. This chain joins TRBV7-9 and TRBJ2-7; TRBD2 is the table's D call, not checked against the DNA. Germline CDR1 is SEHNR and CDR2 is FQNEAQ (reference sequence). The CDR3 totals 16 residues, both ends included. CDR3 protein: CASRPSSGRGSYEQYF.

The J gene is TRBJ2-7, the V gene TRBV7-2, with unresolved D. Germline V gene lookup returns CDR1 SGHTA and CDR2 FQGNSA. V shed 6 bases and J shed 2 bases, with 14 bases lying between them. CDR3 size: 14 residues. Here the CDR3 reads CASSFSGAPYEQYF. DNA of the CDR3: TGTGCCAGCAGTTTTTCGGGTGCCCCCTACGAGCAGTACTTC.

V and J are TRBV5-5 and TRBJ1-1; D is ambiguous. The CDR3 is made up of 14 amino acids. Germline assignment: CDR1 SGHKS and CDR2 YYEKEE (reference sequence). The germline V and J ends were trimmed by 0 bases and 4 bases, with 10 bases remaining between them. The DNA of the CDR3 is TGTGCCAGCAGCTTGGTAGGTAGGAGCACTGAAGCTTTCTTT. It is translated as CASSLVGRSTEAFF.

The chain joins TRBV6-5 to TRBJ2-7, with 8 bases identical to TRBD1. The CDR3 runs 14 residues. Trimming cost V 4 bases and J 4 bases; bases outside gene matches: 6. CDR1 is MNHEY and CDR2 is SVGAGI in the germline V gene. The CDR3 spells CASSSGQGKYEQYF. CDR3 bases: TGTGCCAGCAGTTCCGGACAGGGAAAGTACGAGCAGTACTTC.

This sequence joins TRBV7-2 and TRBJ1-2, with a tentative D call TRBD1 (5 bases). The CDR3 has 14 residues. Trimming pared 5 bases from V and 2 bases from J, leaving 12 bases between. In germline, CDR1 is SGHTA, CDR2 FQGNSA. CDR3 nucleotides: TGTGCCAGCAGCCGGGGGGGATCAAACTATGGCTACACCTTC. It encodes CASSRGGSNYGYTF.

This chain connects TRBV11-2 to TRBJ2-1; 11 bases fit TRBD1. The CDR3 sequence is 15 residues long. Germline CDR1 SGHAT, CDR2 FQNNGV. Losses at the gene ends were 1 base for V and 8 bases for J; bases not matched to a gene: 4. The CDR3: CASSLGAGQGDEQFF. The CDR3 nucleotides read TGTGCCAGCAGCTTAGGGGCGGGACAGGGGGATGAGCAGTTCTTC. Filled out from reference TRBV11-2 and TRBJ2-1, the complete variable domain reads EAGVAQSPRYKIIEKRQSVAFWCNPISGHATLYWYQQILGQGPKLLIQFQNNGVVDDSQLPKDRFSAERLKGVDSTLKIQPAKLEDSAVYLCASSLGAGQGDEQFFGPGTRLTVL.

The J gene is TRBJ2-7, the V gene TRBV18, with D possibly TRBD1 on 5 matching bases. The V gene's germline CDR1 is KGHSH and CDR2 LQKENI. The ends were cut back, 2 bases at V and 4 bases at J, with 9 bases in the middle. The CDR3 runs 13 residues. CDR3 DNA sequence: TGTGCCAGCTCACCAACAGGAATTTACGAGCAGTACTTC. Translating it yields CASSPTGIYEQYF. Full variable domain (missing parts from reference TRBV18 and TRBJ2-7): NAGVMQNPRHLVRRRGQEARLRCSPMKGHSHVYWYRQLPEEGLKFMVYLQKENIIDESGMPKERFSAEFPKEGPSILRIQQVVRGDSAAYFCASSPTGIYEQYFGPGTRLTVT.

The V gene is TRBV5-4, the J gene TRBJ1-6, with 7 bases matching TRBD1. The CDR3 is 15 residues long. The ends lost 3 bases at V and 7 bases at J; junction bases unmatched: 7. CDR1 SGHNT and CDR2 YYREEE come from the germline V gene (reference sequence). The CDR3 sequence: CASSWPGGKNSPLHF. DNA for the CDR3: TGTGCCAGCAGCTGGCCAGGGGGAAAGAATTCACCCCTCCACTTT. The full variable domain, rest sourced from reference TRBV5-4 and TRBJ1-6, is ETGVTQSPTHLIKTRGQQVTLRCSSQSGHNTVSWYQQALGQGPQFIFQYYREEENGRGNFPPRFSGLQFPNYSSELNVNALELDDSALYLCASSWPGGKNSPLHFGNGTRLTVT.

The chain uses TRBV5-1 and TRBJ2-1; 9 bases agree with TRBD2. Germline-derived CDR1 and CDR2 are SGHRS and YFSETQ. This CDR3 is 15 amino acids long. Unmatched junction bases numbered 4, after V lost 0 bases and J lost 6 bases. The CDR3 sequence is CASSLGGSGSNEQFF. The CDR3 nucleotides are TGCGCCAGCAGCTTGGGCGGTAGCGGGAGCAATGAGCAGTTCTTC.

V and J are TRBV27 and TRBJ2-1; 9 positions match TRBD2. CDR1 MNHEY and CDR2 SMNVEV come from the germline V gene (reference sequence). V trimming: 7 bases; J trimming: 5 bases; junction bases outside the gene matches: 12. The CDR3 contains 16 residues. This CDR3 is CASTKAPGLANNEQFF. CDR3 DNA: TGTGCCAGCACAAAAGCCCCGGGACTAGCAAACAATGAGCAGTTCTTC.

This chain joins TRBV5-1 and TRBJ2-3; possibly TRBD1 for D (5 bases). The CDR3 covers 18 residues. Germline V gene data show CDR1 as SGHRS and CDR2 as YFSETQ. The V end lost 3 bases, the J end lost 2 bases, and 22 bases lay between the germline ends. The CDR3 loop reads CASSWSFGSGWPTDTQYF. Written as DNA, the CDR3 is TGCGCCAGCAGCTGGTCGTTCGGGTCAGGGTGGCCCACAGATACGCAGTATTTT.

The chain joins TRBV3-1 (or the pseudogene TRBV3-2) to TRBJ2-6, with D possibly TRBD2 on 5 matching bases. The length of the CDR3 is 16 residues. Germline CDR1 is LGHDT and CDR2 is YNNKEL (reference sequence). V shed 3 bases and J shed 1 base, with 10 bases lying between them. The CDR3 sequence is CASSHERGSGANVLTF. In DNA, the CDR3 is TGTGCCAGCAGCCACGAGCGAGGGTCTGGGGCCAACGTCCTGACTTTC.

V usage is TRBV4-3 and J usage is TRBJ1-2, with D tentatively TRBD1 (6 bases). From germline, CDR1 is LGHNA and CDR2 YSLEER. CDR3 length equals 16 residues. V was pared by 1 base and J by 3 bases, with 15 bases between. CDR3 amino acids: CASSQGGGPWDYGYTF. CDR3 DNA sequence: TGCGCCAGCAGCCAAGGGGGGGGGCCTTGGGACTATGGCTACACCTTC.

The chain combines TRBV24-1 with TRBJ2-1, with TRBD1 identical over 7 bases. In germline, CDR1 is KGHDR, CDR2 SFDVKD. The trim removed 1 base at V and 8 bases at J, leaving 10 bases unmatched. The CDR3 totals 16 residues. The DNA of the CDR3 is TGTGCCACCAGTGATTTCGGACAGGATCGGGAATATGAGCAGTTCTTC. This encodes CATSDFGQDREYEQFF.

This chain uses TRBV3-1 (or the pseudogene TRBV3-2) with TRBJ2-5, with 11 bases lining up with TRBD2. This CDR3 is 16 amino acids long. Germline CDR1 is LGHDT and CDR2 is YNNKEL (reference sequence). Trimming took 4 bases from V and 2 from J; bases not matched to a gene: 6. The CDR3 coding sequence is TGTGCCAGCAGCCCTACTAGCGGGGGCATGCAAGAGACCCAGTACTTC. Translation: CASSPTSGGMQETQYF.

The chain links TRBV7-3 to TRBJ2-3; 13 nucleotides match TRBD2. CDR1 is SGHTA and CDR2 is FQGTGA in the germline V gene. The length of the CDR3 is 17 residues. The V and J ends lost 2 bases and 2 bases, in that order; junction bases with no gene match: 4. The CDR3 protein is CASSLGLAGVLTDTQYF. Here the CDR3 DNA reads TGTGCCAGCAGCTTAGGACTAGCGGGGGTCCTCACAGATACGCAGTATTTT. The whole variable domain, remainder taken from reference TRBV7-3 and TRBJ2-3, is GAGVSQTPSNKVTEKGKYVELRCDPISGHTALYWYRQSLGQGPEFLIYFQGTGAADDSGLPNDRFFAVRPEGSVSTLKIQRTERGDSAVYLCASSLGLAGVLTDTQYFGPGTRLTVL.

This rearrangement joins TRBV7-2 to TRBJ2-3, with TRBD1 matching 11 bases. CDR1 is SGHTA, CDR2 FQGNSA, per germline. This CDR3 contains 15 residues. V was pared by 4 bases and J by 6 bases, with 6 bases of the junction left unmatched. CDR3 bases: TGTGCCAGCAGCTCCCGGACAGGGGGCCGCGATACGCAGTATTTT. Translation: CASSSRTGGRDTQYF. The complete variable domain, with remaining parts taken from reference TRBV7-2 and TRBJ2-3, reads GAGVSQSPSNKVTEKGKDVELRCDPISGHTALYWYRQSLGQGLEFLIYFQGNSAPDKSGLPSDRFSAERTGGSVSTLTIQRTQQEDSAVYLCASSSRTGGRDTQYFGPGTRLTVL.

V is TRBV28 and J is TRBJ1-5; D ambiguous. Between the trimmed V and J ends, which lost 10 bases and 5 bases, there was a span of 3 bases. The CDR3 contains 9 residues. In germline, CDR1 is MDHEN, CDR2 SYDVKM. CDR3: CATDQPQHF. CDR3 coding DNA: TGTGCCACCGATCAGCCCCAGCATTTT.

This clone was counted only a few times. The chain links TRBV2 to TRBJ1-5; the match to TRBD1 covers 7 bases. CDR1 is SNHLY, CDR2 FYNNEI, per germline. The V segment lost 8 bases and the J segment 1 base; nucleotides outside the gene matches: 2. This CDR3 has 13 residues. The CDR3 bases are TGTGCCAGCCGGGGACAGAGCAATCAGCCCCAGCATTTT. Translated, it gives CASRGQSNQPQHF.

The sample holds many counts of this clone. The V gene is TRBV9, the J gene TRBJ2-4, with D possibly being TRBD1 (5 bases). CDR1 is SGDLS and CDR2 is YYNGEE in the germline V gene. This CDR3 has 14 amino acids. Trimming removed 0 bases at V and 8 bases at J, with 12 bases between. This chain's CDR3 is CASSVEGAQDIQYF. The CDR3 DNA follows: TGTGCCAGCAGCGTAGAAGGGGCGCAGGACATTCAGTACTTC. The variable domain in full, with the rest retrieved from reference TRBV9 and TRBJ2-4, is DSGVTQTPKHLITATGQRVTLRCSPRSGDLSVYWYQQSLDQGLQFLIQYYNGEERAKGNILERFSAQQFPDLHSELNLSSLELGDSALYFCASSVEGAQDIQYFGAGTRLSVL.

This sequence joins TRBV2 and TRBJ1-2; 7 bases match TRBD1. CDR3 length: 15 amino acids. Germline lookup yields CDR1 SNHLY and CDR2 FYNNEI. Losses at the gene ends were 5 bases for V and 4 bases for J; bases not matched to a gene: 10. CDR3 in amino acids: CASSLQTGVSYGYTF. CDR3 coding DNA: TGTGCCAGCAGTTTACAAACAGGGGTCAGCTATGGCTACACCTTC.

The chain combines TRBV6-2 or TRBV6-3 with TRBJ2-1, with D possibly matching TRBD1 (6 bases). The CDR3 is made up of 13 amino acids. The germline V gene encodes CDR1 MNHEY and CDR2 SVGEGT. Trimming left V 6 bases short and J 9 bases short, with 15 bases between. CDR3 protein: CASSRQEVGEQFF. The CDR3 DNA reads TGTGCCAGCAGCCGACAGGAAGTCGGTGAGCAGTTCTTC.

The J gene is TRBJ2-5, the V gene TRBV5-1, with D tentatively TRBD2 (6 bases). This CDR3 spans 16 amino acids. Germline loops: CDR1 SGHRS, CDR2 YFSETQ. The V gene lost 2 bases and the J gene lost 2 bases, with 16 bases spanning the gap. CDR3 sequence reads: CASSFAVAGTQETQYF. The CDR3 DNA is TGCGCCAGCAGCTTTGCGGTTGCGGGGACGCAAGAGACCCAGTACTTC.

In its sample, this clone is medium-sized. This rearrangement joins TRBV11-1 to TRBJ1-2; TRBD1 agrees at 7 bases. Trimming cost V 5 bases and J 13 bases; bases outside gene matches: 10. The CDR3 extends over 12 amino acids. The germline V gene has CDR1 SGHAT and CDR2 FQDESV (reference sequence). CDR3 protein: CASSLLGQVLTF. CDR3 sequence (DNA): TGTGCCAGCAGCCTATTAGGACAGGTTCTCACCTTC. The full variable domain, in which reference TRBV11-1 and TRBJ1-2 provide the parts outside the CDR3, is EAEVAQSPRYKITEKSQAVAFWCDPISGHATLYWYRQILGQGPELLVQFQDESVVDDSQLPKDRFSAERLKGVDSTLKIQPAELGDSAMYLCASSLLGQVLTFGSGTRLTVV.

The CDR3 bases are TGTGCCACCAGTGACTTGACTAGCGGGAAGACAGATACGCAGTATTTT. Its translation is CATSDLTSGKTDTQYF. The chain couples TRBV24-1 to TRBJ2-3, with TRBD2 matching over 11 bases. The germline gives CDR1 KGHDR, CDR2 SFDVKD. With V trimmed by 4 bases and J by 3 bases, 5 bases remained unmatched. This CDR3 is 16 amino acids long.

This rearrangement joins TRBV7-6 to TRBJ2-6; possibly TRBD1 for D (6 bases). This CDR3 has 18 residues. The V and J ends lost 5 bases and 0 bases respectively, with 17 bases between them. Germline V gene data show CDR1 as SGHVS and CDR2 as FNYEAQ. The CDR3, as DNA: TGTGCCAGCAGCAGCGGCCGGGGACATCCCTCTGGGGCCAACGTCCTGACTTTC. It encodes CASSSGRGHPSGANVLTF.

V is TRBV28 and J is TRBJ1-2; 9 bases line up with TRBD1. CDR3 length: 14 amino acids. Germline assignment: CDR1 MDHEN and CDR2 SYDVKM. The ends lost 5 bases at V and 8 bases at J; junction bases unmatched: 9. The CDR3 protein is CASSPPGQGRGYTF. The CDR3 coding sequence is TGTGCCAGCAGTCCCCCGGGACAGGGTCGGGGCTACACCTTC.

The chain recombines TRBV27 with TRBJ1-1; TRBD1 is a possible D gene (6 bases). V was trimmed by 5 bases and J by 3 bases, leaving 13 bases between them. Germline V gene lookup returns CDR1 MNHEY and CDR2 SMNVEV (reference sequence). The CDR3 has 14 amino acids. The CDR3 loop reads CASSLLQGHTEAFF. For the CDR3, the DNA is TGTGCCAGCAGTCTGCTACAGGGTCACACTGAAGCTTTCTTT.

CDR3 sequence (DNA): TGCGCCAGCAGCTTGGGGCCGGAGACCCAGTACTTC. Protein sequence: CASSLGPETQYF. The chain joins TRBV5-1 to TRBJ2-5; D gene ambiguous. Germline values: CDR1 SGHRS, CDR2 YFSETQ. Trimming shortened V by 0 bases and J by 5 bases, and 5 bases separated the two germline ends. The CDR3 length is 12 residues. Full variable domain (outside the CDR3, taken from reference TRBV5-1 and TRBJ2-5): KAGVTQTPRYLIKTRGQQVTLSCSPISGHRSVSWYQQTPGQGLQFLFEYFSETQRNKGNFPGRFSGRQFSNSRSEMNVSTLELGDSALYLCASSLGPETQYFGPGTRLLVL.